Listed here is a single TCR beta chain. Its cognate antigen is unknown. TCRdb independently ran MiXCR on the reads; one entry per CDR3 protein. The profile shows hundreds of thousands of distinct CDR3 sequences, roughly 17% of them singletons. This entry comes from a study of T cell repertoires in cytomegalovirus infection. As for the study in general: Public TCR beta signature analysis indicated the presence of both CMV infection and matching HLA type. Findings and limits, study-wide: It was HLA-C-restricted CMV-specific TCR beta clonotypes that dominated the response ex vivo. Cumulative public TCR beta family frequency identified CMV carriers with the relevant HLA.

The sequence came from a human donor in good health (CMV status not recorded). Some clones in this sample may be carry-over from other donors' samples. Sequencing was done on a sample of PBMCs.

The CDR3 sequence is CASSSDRMQETQYF. The CDR3 coding sequence is TGTGCCAGCAGCAGCGACAGGATGCAAGAGACCCAGTACTTC. The rearrangement joins TRBV11-2 to TRBJ2-5, with D tentatively TRBD1 (6 bases). The CDR3 spans 14 residues. V gave up 5 bases and J gave up 2 bases, with 12 bases separating them. Germline CDR1 reads SGHAT; CDR2 reads FQNNGV.